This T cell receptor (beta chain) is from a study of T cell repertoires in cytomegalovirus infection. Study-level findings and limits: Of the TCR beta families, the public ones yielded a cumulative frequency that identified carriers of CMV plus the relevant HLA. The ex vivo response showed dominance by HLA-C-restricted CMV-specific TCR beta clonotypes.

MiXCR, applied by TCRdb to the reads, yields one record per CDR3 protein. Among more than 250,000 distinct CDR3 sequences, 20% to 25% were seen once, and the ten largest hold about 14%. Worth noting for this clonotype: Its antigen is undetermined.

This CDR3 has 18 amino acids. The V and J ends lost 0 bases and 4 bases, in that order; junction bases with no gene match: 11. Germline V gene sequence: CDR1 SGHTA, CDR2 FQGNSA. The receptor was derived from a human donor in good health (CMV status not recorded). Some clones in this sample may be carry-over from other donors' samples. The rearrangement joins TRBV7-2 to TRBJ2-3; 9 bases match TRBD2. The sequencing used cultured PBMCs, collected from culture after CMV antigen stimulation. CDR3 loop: CASSLARLAGGPSDTQYF. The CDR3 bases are TGTGCCAGCAGCTTAGCCCGATTGGCGGGAGGGCCGTCAGATACGCAGTATTTT.